This T cell receptor (beta chain) was observed in a study of control samples from healthy donors and cancer patients. The V and J ends lost 4 bases and 1 base respectively, with 8 bases between them. Germline-derived CDR1 and CDR2 are LGHDT and YNNKEL (reference sequence). CDR3 size: 14 residues. Profiling relied on immunoSEQ multiplex PCR, and the TCRdb table lists in-frame clones only, not all of them. The profile shows approximately 28,000 clones, about nine tenths of them singletons. This receptor was obtained from a man over 45 with lung cancer. J is TRBJ1-5 and V is TRBV3-1 (or the pseudogene TRBV3-2); D remains unclear. What was sequenced was PBMCs. The CDR3 spells CASSRTVSNQPQHF. The CDR3 bases are TGTGCCAGCAGCCGGACGGTGAGCAATCAGCCCCAGCATTTT.